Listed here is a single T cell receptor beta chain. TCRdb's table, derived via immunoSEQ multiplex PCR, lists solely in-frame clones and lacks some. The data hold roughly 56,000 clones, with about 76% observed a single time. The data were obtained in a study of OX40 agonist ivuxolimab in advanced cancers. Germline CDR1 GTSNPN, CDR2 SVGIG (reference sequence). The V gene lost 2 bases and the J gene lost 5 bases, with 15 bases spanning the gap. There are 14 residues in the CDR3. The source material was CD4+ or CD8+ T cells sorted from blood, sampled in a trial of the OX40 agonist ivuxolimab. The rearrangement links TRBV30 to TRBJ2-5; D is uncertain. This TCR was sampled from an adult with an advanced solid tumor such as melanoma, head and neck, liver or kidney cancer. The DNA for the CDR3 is TGTGCCTGGAGTAAAGTGGCTACCTCCGAGACCCAGTACTTC. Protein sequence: CAWSKVATSETQYF.